The T cell receptor beta chain described here comes from a study of cytomegalovirus exposure and HLA in healthy donors. On the study more broadly: The same platform used for the approximately 670 first-cohort repertoires was also used for the 100 to 150 validation repertoires, as a later analysis reported. Points from the study as a whole: The CMV antigen specificity of a few CMV-associated chains was confirmed through in vitro analysis. Most TCR sequences proved rare, with some public TCRs found in many donors. Listed as cytomegalovirus-associated were more than 150 TCR beta chains.

On this clone itself: Its specificity is not known.

The repertoire was sequenced with immunoSEQ multiplex PCR; TCRdb's copy has only in-frame clones and lacks some. The sample has 76,000 or so clones, roughly 94% seen once; the top ten hold approximately 2.1%. Input material: PBMCs. The clonotype comes from a woman aged 18-35 years in good health and CMV-seronegative.

The CDR3 nucleotides read TGTGCCAGCAGCTTAGTTGGGACGGGGGCTAACTATGGCTACACCTTC. Translating it yields CASSLVGTGANYGYTF. The genes are TRBV5-5 and TRBJ1-2, with D maybe TRBD1 (5 bases). CDR1 and CDR2 from the germline V gene are SGHKS and YYEKEE (reference sequence). The CDR3 covers 16 residues. Trimming cost V 2 bases and J 0 bases, with 14 bases left between them.